This is a list of T cell receptor beta chains from one sample in a study of T cell responses to AZD1222 COVID-19 vaccine. Produced via immunoSEQ multiplex PCR; TCRdb's table is partial and in-frame only. The sample has roughly 100,000 clones; roughly 88% are singletons. The material sequenced was peripheral blood, taken on day 0 of AZD1222 vaccination. These receptors were collected from an adult in good health. CDR3s include the opening cysteine and the closing phenylalanine or tryptophan. D genes are given only for firm matches. Only part of the rows carry a size: once, few, many, or a class if the clone is expanded.

d_call	v_call	clone_size	j_call	cdr3_nt	cdr3_aa
-	TRBV2	-	TRBJ2-6	TGTGCCAGCGCAGCGAGCTCTGGGGCCAACGTCCTGACTTTC	CASAASSGANVLTF
-	TRBV24-1	-	TRBJ1-3	TGTGCCACCAGTGGTCCGAGCCGGGGACTCTCTGGAAACACCATATATTTT	CATSGPSRGLSGNTIYF
-	TRBV23-1	-	TRBJ1-5	TGCGCCAGCAGTCCCCGTGGGCCGAGCAATCAGCCCCAGCATTTT	CASSPRGPSNQPQHF
-	TRBV19	-	TRBJ2-6	TGTGCCAGTAACAAGGGGGTCACTGGGGCCAACGTCCTGACTTTC	CASNKGVTGANVLTF
-	TRBV5-5	-	TRBJ1-1	TGTGCCAGCAGTCTCAACTCAGGGAACACTGAAGCTTTCTTT	CASSLNSGNTEAFF
TRBD2	TRBV7-2	once	TRBJ2-1	TGTGCCAGCAGCTCGACTAGCGGGGGATACAATGAGCAGTTCTTC	CASSSTSGGYNEQFF
TRBD2	TRBV6-4	-	TRBJ2-1	TGTGCCAGCAGTGACTCCGGCGGGGGGGCCGTATATGAGCAGTTCTTC	CASSDSGGGAVYEQFF
TRBD2	TRBV7-2	-	TRBJ2-1	TGTGCCAGCAGCCTGAGCGGGGGGAAATACAATGAGCAGTTCTTC	CASSLSGGKYNEQFF
-	TRBV7-9	few	TRBJ1-5	TGTGCCAGCAGCTTAGGGGAACACCCCCAGCATTTT	CASSLGEHPQHF
TRBD1	TRBV9	-	TRBJ2-7	TGTGCCAGCAGCCCGGGACAGGGGTCGCTCGAGCAGTACTTC	CASSPGQGSLEQYF
-	TRBV7-2	-	TRBJ1-4	TGTGCCAGCAGCTTAGTCGGCAGGCCCACCGAAAAACTGTTTTTT	CASSLVGRPTEKLFF
-	TRBV28	-	TRBJ1-2	TGTGCCAGCAGTTTTATAGGGGACTATGGCTACACCTTC	CASSFIGDYGYTF
TRBD1	TRBV3-1/TRBV3-2	-	TRBJ1-4	TGTGCCAGCAGCCAAGAAACAGGGGCGATGGGAAAACTGTTTTTT	CASSQETGAMGKLFF
TRBD2	TRBV7-3	once	TRBJ2-5	TGTGCCAGCAGCTATAGCGGGGGGGCCATAGAGACCCAGTACTTC	CASSYSGGAIETQYF
-	TRBV7-8	-	TRBJ2-7	TGTGCCAGCAGCGCAGGGGGGGTCCAGGGTACCTCCTACGAGCAGTACTTC	CASSAGGVQGTSYEQYF
-	TRBV6-5	medium-sized	TRBJ1-2	TGTGCCAGCACCACCGACGTCGGGGAGGGCTACACCTTC	CASTTDVGEGYTF
-	TRBV11-1	-	TRBJ1-1	TGTGCCAGCAGCTTAGGACTAGCCCAGAACACTGAAGCTTTCTTT	CASSLGLAQNTEAFF
-	TRBV18	-	TRBJ1-2	TGTGCCAGCTCTTCCCCCCCCGAGGGGACTTATGGCTACACCTTC	CASSSPPEGTYGYTF
TRBD1	TRBV4-2	-	TRBJ2-7	TGTGCCAGCAGCCAACCCTCAACAGGGGGCCTTTTGTACGAGCAGTACTTC	CASSQPSTGGLLYEQYF
-	TRBV18	-	TRBJ1-4	TGTGCCAGCTCACCGGGACATAATGAAAAACTGTTTTTT	CASSPGHNEKLFF
TRBD2	TRBV6-5	-	TRBJ2-3	TGTGCCAGCAGGCCGCAGACTAGCGGGGGGAAACAGCAGTATTTT	CASRPQTSGGKQQYF
-	TRBV5-4	once	TRBJ1-2	TGTGCCAGCAGACACAGGACGGACAACTATGGCTACACCTTC	CASRHRTDNYGYTF
TRBD2	TRBV7-4	-	TRBJ2-1	TGTGCCAGCAGCCCCCGCGAGCGGGGGGGAAGAAGTGAGCAGTTCTTC	CASSPRERGGRSEQFF
TRBD1	TRBV7-2	once	TRBJ2-5	TGTGCCAGCAGCATAGACAGGGGCGGGGAGACCCAGTACTTC	CASSIDRGGETQYF
-	TRBV7-9	once	TRBJ1-3	TGTGCCAGCAGCTTGGGGGGCTCTGGAAACACCATATATTTT	CASSLGGSGNTIYF
-	TRBV30	-	TRBJ1-6	TGTGCCTGGAGTGTACATTTAGGAGGCTCCTATAATTCACCCCTCCACTTT	CAWSVHLGGSYNSPLHF
-	TRBV4-1	-	TRBJ2-7	TGCGCCAGCAGCCAAGGGGAAGGGGTCCCCCGGGAGCAGTACTTC	CASSQGEGVPREQYF
-	TRBV28	-	TRBJ2-7	TGTGCCAGCAGTTATGGGACGCGCAGGTACGAGCAGTACTTC	CASSYGTRRYEQYF
-	TRBV4-1	-	TRBJ1-4	TGCGCCAGCAGGCTTCAGGGAAATGAAAAACTGTTTTTT	CASRLQGNEKLFF
-	TRBV7-9	-	TRBJ2-5	TGTGCCAGCAGCTTACACGGGGGCAACCTCCAAGAGACCCAGTACTTC	CASSLHGGNLQETQYF
-	TRBV30	-	TRBJ1-1	TGTGCCTGGAACGGGGATGGCACTGAAGCTTTCTTT	CAWNGDGTEAFF
-	TRBV14	-	TRBJ1-2	TGTGCCAGCAGCCAAGGACGTCATAACTATGGCTACACCTTC	CASSQGRHNYGYTF